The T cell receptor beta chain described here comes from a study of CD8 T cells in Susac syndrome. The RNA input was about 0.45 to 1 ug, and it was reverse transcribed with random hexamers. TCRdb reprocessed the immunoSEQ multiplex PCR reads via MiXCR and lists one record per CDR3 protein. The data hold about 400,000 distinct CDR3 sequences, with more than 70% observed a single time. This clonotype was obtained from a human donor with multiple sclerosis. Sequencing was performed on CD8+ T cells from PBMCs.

As DNA, the CDR3 is TGTGCCAGCAGCCAAGGATCGGTTACCACTGAAGCTTTCTTT. This gives the protein CASSQGSVTTEAFF. The V call is TRBV14, the J call TRBJ1-1; D not certain. Germline values: CDR1 SGHDN, CDR2 FVKESK. The V end lost 1 base, the J end lost 4 bases, and 10 bases lay between the germline ends. The CDR3 loop spans 14 amino acids.